Listed below are T cell receptor beta chains from one sample, sequenced in a study of T cells expressing NK-cell markers. TCRdb re-called the 5' RACE reads and catalogs CDR3 proteins one per entry, DNA excluded. The sample holds 300,000 to 450,000 distinct CDR3 sequences. The material sequenced was blood T cells: a sorted CD56 or NKG2C T cell subset, CD4+ or CD8+ T cells, or bulk PBMC T cells (not recorded which). These receptors originate from a man aged 18-75 years in good health. CDR3s include the opening cysteine and the closing phenylalanine or tryptophan.

V gene	J gene	CDR3 protein
TRBV20-1	TRBJ2-7	CSATNKLGGAPYEQYF
TRBV3-1	TRBJ2-2	CASSHTHPGYSTGELFF
TRBV11-2	TRBJ2-2	CASSRAPGGMNTGELFF
TRBV6-1	TRBJ2-5	CASSEVPRPAQETQYF
TRBV5-6	TRBJ2-5	CASSLRRRGHGETQYF
TRBV5-1	TRBJ1-4	CASSWPDGEKLFF
TRBV28	TRBJ1-1	CLSTGNTEAFF
TRBV2	TRBJ2-5	CASSEARGKGETQYF
TRBV19	TRBJ2-1	CASSKTSGEQFF
TRBV11-1	TRBJ1-2	CASSLGNGDGYTF
TRBV5-1	TRBJ2-1	CASSPTGTGLRSYNEQFF
TRBV2	TRBJ2-5	CASSRTELQETQYF